One TCR beta chain is described in this entry. Antigen specificity is unknown. TCRdb's copy holds only in-frame clones and misses some; the assay was immunoSEQ multiplex PCR. This repertoire shows hundreds of thousands of clones, 70% to 90% found once; its top ten account for 5.5% to 7%. The data derive from a study of cytomegalovirus exposure and HLA in healthy donors. Study observations and caveats: Among TCR sequences, most were rare, though some public TCRs appeared in many donors.

This CDR3 has 15 residues. The germline CDR1 and CDR2 sequences are SGHDN and FVKESK. V was pared by 1 base and J by 4 bases, with 3 bases of the junction left unmatched. These donors were members of the approximately 120-subject validation cohort, a group separate from the approximately 670-subject first cohort. The receptor's source is a woman aged 18-29 years in good health and CMV-seronegative. The chain combines TRBV14 with TRBJ2-7; TRBD1 matches 11 bases. The sequencing sample was made of PBMCs. CDR3 nucleotides: TGTGCCAGCAGCCAAGGGACAGGGGGCAGGTACGAGCAGTACTTC. This sequence encodes CASSQGTGGRYEQYF.